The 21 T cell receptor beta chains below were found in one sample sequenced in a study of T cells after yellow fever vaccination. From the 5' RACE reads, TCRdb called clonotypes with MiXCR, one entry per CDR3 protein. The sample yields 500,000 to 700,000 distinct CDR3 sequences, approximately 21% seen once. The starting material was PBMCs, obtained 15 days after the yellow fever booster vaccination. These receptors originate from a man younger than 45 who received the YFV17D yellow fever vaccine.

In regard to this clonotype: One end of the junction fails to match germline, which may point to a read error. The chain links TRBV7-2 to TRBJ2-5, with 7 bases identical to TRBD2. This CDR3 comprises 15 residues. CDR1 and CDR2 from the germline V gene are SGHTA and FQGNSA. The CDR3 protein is CSSRSPPGGTETQYF. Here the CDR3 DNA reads TGTTCCAGCAGATCTCCCCCGGGGGGTACGGAGACCCAGTACTTC.

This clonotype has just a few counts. The CDR3 is CSARDQSSMGAFF. CDR3 DNA: TGCAGTGCTAGAGATCAATCTTCGATGGGGGCTTTCTTT. The chain has TRBV20-1 and TRBJ1-1; D is unclear. CDR1 and CDR2 from the germline V gene are DFQATT and SNEGSKA (reference sequence). Between the trimmed V and J ends, which lost 0 bases and 11 bases, there was a span of 16 bases. The CDR3 length is 13 residues.

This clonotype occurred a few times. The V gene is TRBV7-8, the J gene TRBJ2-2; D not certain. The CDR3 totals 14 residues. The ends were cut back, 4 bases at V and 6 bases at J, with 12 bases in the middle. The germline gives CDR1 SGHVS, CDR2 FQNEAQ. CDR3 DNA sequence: TGTGCCAGCAGCTCGAAAGAGAGTTCCGGGGAGCTGTTTTTT. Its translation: CASSSKESSGELFF.

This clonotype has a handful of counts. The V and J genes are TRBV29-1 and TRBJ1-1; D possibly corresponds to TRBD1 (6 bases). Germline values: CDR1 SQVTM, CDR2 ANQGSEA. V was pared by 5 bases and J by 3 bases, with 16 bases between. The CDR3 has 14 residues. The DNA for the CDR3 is TGCAGCGTTTTAGTAACGGCAGGGGACACTGAAGCTTTCTTT. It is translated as CSVLVTAGDTEAFF.

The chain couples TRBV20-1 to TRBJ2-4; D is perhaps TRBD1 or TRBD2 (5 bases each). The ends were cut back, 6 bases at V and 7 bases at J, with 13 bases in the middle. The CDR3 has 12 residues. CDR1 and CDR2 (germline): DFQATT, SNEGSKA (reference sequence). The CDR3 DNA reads TGCAGTGCAGGGACCCCGGGGAACATTCAGTACTTC. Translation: CSAGTPGNIQYF.

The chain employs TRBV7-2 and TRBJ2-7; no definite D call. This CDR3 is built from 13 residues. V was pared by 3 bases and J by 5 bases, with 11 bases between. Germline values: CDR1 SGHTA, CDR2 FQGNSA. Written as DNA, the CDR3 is TGTGCCAGCAGCTTTATCCTCGAGGACGAGCAGTACTTC. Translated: CASSFILEDEQYF.

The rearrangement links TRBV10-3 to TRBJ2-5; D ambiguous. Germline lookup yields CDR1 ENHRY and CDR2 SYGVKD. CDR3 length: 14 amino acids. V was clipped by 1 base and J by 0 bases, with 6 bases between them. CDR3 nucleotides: TGTGCCATCAGTGAGTTGCAGGACCAAGAGACCCAGTACTTC. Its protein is CAISELQDQETQYF.

The CDR3 coding sequence is TGTGCCAGCAGGGACAGCCGGGAAGATAACGAGCAGTACTTC. It translates to CASRDSREDNEQYF. V gene TRBV6-1 combines with J gene TRBJ2-7; D perhaps matches TRBD1 (6 bases). The CDR3 has 14 residues. The germline V and J ends were trimmed by 6 bases and 5 bases, with 17 bases remaining between them. The germline CDR1 and CDR2 sequences are MNHNS and SASEGT.

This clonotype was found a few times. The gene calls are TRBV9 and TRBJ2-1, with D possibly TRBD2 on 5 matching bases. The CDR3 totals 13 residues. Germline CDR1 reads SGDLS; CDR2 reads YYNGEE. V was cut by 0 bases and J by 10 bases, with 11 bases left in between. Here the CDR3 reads CASSVGLAREQFF. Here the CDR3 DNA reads TGTGCCAGCAGCGTAGGGCTAGCCCGCGAGCAGTTCTTC.

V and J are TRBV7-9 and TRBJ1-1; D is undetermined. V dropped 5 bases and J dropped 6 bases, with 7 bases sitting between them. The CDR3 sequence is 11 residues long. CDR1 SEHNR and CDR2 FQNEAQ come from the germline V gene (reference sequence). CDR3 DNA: TGTGCCAGCAGCCGAGGGCCTGAAGCTTTCTTT. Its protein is CASSRGPEAFF.

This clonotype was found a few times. The CDR3 region is CASTPGRPENNEQFF. As DNA, the CDR3 is TGCGCCAGCACCCCGGGCCGCCCTGAAAACAATGAGCAGTTCTTC. The rearrangement joins TRBV5-1 to TRBJ2-1; no clear D. The CDR3 is 15 residues long. The V gene's germline CDR1 is SGHRS and CDR2 YFSETQ. V was pared by 6 bases and J by 5 bases, with 18 bases between. Using reference TRBV5-1 and TRBJ2-1 for the parts outside the CDR3, the full variable domain is KAGVTQTPRYLIKTRGQQVTLSCSPISGHRSVSWYQQTPGQGLQFLFEYFSETQRNKGNFPGRFSGRQFSNSRSEMNVSTLELGDSALYLCASTPGRPENNEQFFGPGTRLTVL.

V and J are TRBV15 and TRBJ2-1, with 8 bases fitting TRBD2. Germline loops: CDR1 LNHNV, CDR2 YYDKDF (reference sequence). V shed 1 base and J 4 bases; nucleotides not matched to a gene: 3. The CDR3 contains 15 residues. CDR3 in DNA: TGTGCCACCAGCAGAGCCCAGCGGGAGTACAATGAGCAGTTCTTC. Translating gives CATSRAQREYNEQFF.

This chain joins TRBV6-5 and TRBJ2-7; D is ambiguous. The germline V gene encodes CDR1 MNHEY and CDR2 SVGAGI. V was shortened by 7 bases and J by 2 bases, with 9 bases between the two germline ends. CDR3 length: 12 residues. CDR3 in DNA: TGTGCCAGCATGGCAGCAACCTACGAGCAGTACTTC. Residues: CASMAATYEQYF.

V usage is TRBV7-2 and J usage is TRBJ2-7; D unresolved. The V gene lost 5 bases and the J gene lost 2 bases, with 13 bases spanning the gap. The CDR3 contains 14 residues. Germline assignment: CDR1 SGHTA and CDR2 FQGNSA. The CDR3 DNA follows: TGTGCCAGCAGCCCTTTGGTACAAACCTACGAGCAGTACTTC. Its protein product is CASSPLVQTYEQYF. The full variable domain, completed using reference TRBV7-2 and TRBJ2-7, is GAGVSQSPSNKVTEKGKDVELRCDPISGHTALYWYRQSLGQGLEFLIYFQGNSAPDKSGLPSDRFSAERTGGSVSTLTIQRTQQEDSAVYLCASSPLVQTYEQYFGPGTRLTVT.

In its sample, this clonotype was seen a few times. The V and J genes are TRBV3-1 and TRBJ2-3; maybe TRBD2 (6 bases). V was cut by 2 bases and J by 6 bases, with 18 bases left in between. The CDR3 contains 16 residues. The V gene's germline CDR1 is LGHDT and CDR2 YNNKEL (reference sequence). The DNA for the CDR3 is TGTGCCAGCAGCCAATCGGGTCGCGGGACGCGGGATACGCAGTATTTT. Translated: CASSQSGRGTRDTQYF.

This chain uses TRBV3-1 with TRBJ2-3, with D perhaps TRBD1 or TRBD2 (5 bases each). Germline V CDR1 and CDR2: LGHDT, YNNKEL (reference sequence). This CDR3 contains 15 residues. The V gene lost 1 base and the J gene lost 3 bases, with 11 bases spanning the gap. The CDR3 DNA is TGTGCCAGCAGCCAAGGTGCAGGGACGACAGATACGCAGTATTTT. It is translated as CASSQGAGTTDTQYF.

The CDR3 coding sequence is TGCGCCAGCAGCCGTACCGGAGACACCGACAATGAGCAGTTCTTC. Translated: CASSRTGDTDNEQFF. The chain links TRBV5-1 to TRBJ2-1; D gene ambiguous. The CDR3 is made up of 15 amino acids. Trimming removed 4 bases from V and 5 bases from J, with 16 bases in between. Germline CDR1 reads SGHRS; CDR2 reads YFSETQ.

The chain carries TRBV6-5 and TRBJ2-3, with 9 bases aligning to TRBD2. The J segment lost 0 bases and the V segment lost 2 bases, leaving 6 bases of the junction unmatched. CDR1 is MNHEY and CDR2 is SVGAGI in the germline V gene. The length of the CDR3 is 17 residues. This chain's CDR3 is CASSYLLREGSTDTQYF. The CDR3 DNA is TGTGCCAGCAGTTACCTACTGCGGGAGGGAAGCACAGATACGCAGTATTTT.

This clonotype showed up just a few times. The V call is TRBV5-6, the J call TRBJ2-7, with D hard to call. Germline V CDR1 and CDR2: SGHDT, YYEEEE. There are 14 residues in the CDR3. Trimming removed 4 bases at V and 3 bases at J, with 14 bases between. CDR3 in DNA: TGTGCCAGCAGCCCCGGAGCCCATAACTACGAGCAGTACTTC. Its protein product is CASSPGAHNYEQYF.

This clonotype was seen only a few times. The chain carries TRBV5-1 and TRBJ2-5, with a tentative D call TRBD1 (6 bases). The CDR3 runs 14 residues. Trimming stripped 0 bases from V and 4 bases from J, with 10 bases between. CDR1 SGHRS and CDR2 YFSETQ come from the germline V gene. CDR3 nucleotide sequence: TGCGCCAGCAGCTTGGACAGGGTGGGAGAGACCCAGTACTTC. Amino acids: CASSLDRVGETQYF.

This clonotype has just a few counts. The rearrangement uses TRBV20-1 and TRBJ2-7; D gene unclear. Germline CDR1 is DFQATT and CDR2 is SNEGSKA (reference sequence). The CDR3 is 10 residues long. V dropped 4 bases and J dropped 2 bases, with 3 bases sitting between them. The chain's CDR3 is CSAKAYEQYF. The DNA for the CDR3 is TGCAGTGCTAAGGCCTACGAGCAGTACTTC.